This TCR beta chain emerged from a study of OX40 agonist ivuxolimab in advanced cancers. This clone has a handful of counts. This table comes from immunoSEQ multiplex PCR, and its TCRdb copy is limited to in-frame clones, with some not included. The sample records almost 70,000 clones, roughly nine tenths being singletons. The clonotype was recovered from an adult with an advanced solid tumor such as melanoma, head and neck, liver or kidney cancer. The source material was CD4+ or CD8+ T cells sorted from blood, sampled in a trial of the OX40 agonist ivuxolimab.

CDR3 residues: CATSSKDSPVQPQHF. As DNA, the CDR3 is TGTGCCACCAGCAGTAAGGACAGTCCGGTGCAGCCCCAGCATTTT. The chain links TRBV15 to TRBJ1-5; D perhaps matches TRBD1 (6 bases). The germline V gene encodes CDR1 LNHNV and CDR2 YYDKDF (reference sequence). The V gene lost 3 bases and the J gene lost 7 bases, with 16 bases spanning the gap. The CDR3 totals 15 residues.